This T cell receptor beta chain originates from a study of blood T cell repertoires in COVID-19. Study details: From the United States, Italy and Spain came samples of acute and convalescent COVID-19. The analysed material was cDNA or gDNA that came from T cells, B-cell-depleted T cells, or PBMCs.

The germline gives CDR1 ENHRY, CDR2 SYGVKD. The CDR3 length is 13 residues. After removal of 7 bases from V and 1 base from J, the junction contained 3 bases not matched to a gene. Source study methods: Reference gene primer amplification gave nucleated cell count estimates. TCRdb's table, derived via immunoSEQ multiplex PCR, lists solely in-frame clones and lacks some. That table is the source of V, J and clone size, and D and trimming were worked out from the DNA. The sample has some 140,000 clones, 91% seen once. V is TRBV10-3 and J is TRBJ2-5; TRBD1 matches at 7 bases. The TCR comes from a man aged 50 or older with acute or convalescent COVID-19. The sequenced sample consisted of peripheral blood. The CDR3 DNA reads TGTGCCATCATGGGGGACAGCCAAGAGACCCAGTACTTC. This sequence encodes CAIMGDSQETQYF.